This T cell receptor beta chain was obtained from a study of tumor-infiltrating lymphocytes in oesophageal squamous cell carcinoma. This clonotype showed up just once. One entry per CDR3 protein, called by TCRdb with MiXCR from the PCR reads. The repertoire includes 10,000 or so distinct CDR3 sequences, roughly 58% of them detected once, and 39% sits in the top ten. This TCR was sampled from a female donor with esophageal squamous cell carcinoma. Sequencing input: esophageal tumor tissue.

The CDR3 nucleotides are TGTGCCAGTATACCGGGACAGGCATGGGAGACCCAGTACTTC. Its protein is CASIPGQAWETQYF. J is TRBJ2-5 and V is TRBV7-6; 8 bases fit TRBD1. Germline CDR1 reads SGHVS; CDR2 reads FNYEAQ. Trimming took 9 bases from V and 5 from J; bases not matched to a gene: 11. The CDR3 runs 14 residues.